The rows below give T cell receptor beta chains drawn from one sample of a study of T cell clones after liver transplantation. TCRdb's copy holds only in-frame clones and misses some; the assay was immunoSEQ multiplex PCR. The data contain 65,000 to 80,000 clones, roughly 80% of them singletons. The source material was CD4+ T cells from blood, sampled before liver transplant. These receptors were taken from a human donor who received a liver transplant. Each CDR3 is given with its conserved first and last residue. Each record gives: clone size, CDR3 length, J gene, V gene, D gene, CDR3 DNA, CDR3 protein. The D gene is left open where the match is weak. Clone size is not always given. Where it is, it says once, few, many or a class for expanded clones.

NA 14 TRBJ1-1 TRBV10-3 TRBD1 TGTGCCATCAGTGACACAGGGGGTTCCACTGAAGCTTTCTTT CAISDTGGSTEAFF
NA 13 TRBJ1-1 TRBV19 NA TGTGCCAGTAGTAAGACAGTGAACACTGAAGCTTTCTTT CASSKTVNTEAFF
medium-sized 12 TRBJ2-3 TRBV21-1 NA TGTGCCAGCAGAGGCCGCACTGATACGCAGTATTTT CASRGRTDTQYF
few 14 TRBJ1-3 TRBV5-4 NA TGTGCCAGCAGCGACGTAGACTCTGGAAACACCATATATTTT CASSDVDSGNTIYF
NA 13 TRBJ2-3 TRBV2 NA TGTGCCAGCGGAGCGGAAAGCACAGATACGCAGTATTTT CASGAESTDTQYF
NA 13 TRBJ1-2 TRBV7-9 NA TGTGCCAGCAGCTTACCAGGGGTGGGGGGCTACACCTTC CASSLPGVGGYTF
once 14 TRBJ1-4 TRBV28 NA TGTGCCAGCCGCTTTCTGGAATCTAGTGAAAAACTGTTTTTT CASRFLESSEKLFF
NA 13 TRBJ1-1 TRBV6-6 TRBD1 TGTGCCAGCAGCCAGACAGGGGACACTGAAGCTTTCTTT CASSQTGDTEAFF
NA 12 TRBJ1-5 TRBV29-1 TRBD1 TGCAGCGCCCAGACAGGGGACCAGCCCCAGCATTTT CSAQTGDQPQHF
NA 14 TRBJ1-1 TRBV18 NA TGTGCCAGCTCAATTTCGGACGGGAACACTGAAGCTTTCTTT CASSISDGNTEAFF
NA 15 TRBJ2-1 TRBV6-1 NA TGTGCCAGCAGTGAAGGGGCAGGGGTGGGCAATGAGCAGTTCTTC CASSEGAGVGNEQFF
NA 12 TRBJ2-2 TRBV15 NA TGTGCCACCAGCAGACATGCCGGGGAGCTGTTTTTT CATSRHAGELFF
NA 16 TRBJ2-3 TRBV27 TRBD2 TGTGCCAGCAGTTTCTGGCGGGAGGCCAGCACAGATACGCAGTATTTT CASSFWREASTDTQYF
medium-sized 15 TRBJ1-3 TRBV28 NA TGTGCCAGCAGTCCTCCCGGAGCCGCTGGAAACACCATATATTTT CASSPPGAAGNTIYF
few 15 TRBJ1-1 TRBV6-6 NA TGTGCCAGCAGTTACAGGGGGTACAGAGACACTGAAGCTTTCTTT CASSYRGYRDTEAFF
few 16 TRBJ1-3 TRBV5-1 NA TGCGCCAGCAGCTTGAGGGAAACTGACCCTGGAAACACCATATATTTT CASSLRETDPGNTIYF
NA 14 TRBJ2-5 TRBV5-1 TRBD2 TGCGCCAGCGGGGAGGGAGCGGGACAAGAGACCCAGTACTTC CASGEGAGQETQYF
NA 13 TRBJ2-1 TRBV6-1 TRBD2 TGTGCCAGCAGGTTGACACGGGAGGATGAGCAGTTCTTC CASRLTREDEQFF
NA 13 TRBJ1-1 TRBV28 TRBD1 TGTGCCAGCAGACAGGGGAGAAACACTGAAGCTTTCTTT CASRQGRNTEAFF
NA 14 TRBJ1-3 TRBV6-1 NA TGTGCCAGCAACCGGGGAGACTCTGGAAACACCATATATTTT CASNRGDSGNTIYF
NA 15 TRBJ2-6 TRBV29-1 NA TGCAGCGCCCTTGTACTGATCTCTGGGGCCAACGTCCTGACTTTC CSALVLISGANVLTF
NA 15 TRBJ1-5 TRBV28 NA TGTGCCAGCAGATTAACGGACGGTAGCAATCAGCCCCAGCATTTT CASRLTDGSNQPQHF
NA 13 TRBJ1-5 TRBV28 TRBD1 TGTGCCACCCTGACAGGGGGCTCTCAGCCCCAGCATTTT CATLTGGSQPQHF
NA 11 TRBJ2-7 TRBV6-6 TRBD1 TGTGCCAGCAGAGGACAGGTCGCGCAGTACTTC CASRGQVAQYF
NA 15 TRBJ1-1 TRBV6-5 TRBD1 TGTGCCAGCAGTCCCCGATGGACAGGGGTCACTGAAGCTTTCTTT CASSPRWTGVTEAFF